This TCR beta chain was identified during a study of CD8+ T cells in alopecia areata. The CDR3 is 15 residues long. V was shortened by 0 bases and J by 0 bases, with 8 bases between the two germline ends. The V gene's germline CDR1 is NSHNY and CDR2 SYGAGN. Separation of pooled cutaneous lymph node cells was by sorting with CD4, CD8alpha, NKG2D, NKG2ACE and other markers. This clone has a count of ten or more. Its antigen is unidentified. Genes and germline come from the mouse. The DNA ends 4 residues before the CDR3 does, and the rest of the CDR3 is filled in from the germline J gene. Study findings and constraints: Scalp samples also yield sequences of resident alphabeta T cells from normal skin. Among patients, TCR sharing was less clear than in mice, a difference possibly due in part to HLA diversity in the patient population.

RNA extraction and reverse transcription yielded cDNA as sequencing template. Some clones are missing from TCRdb's copy, which holds only in-frame ones; the method was immunoSEQ multiplex PCR. Listed for the sample are under 350,000 clones, none seen a single time. The V call is TRBV13-1, the J call TRBJ2-4; TRBD1 might be the D (5 bases). The origin of this receptor is a C3H/HeJ mouse with alopecia areata. This strain has MHC haplotype H2-k. The source material was CD4+ T cells sorted from a lymph node. CDR3 sequence: CASSDGTLSQNTLYF. Incomplete CDR3 DNA: TGTGCCAGCAGTGATGGGACACTCAGTCAAAAC.